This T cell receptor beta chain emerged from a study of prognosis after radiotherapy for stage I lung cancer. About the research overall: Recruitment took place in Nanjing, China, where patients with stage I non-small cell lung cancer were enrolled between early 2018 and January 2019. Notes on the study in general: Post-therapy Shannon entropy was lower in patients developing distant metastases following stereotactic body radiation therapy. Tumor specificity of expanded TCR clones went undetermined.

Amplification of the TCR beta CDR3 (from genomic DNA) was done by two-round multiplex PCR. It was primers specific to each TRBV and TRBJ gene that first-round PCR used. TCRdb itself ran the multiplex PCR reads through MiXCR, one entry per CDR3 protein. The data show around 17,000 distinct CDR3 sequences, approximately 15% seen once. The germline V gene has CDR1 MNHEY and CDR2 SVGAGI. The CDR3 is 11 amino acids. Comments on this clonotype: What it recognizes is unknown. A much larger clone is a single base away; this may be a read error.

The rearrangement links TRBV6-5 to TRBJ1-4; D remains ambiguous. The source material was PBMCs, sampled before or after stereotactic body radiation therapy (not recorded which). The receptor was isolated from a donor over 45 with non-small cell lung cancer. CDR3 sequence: CASSYGENLFF. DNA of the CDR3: TGTGCCAGCAGTTACGGTGAAAACCTGTTTTTT.